Below are 23 T cell receptor beta chains sequenced from a single sample in a study of blood T cells in healthy people across ages. Through a sample-barcoded 5' primer and a J-beta primer mix, a second PCR was run for roughly 6 to 12 cycles. In TCRdb, the 5' RACE reads were re-called with MiXCR into one record per CDR3 protein. The table has 1,300,000 or so distinct CDR3 sequences, almost 60% seen once. The specimen was blood. The receptor source for this set is a man between 18 and 35 years old in good health.

The chain is built from TRBV28 and TRBJ1-1; weak D call: TRBD1 (5 bases). The CDR3 totals 12 residues. Trimming pared 8 bases from V and 2 bases from J, leaving 9 bases between. CDR1 MDHEN and CDR2 SYDVKM come from the germline V gene. The CDR3 DNA sequence: TGTGCCAGCGGAGACAGTAACACTGAAGCTTTCTTT. Encoded protein: CASGDSNTEAFF.

This clonotype has more than one count but fewer than ten. The rearrangement uses TRBV4-3 and TRBJ2-5, with 7 bases fitting TRBD1. Trimming at V came to 0 bases and at J to 2 bases, leaving 6 bases not matched to a gene. Germline CDR1 is LGHNA and CDR2 is YSLEER. The CDR3 runs to 16 residues. The CDR3 loop is CASSQDPGQPQETQYF. CDR3 nucleotides: TGCGCCAGCAGCCAAGATCCGGGACAGCCACAAGAGACCCAGTACTTC.

This clonotype was seen only a few times. V and J are TRBV20-1 and TRBJ2-5, with 13 bases that match TRBD2. This CDR3 has 14 amino acids. CDR1 and CDR2 from the germline V gene are DFQATT and SNEGSKA (reference sequence). V shed 5 bases and J 5 bases; nucleotides not matched to a gene: 5. In DNA, the CDR3 is TGCAGTGCTCGAGGACTAGCGGGGGTTGAGACCCAGTACTTC. Its protein product is CSARGLAGVETQYF.

The chain recombines TRBV5-1 with TRBJ2-1, with D unresolved. The ends were cut back, 5 bases at V and 6 bases at J, with 12 bases in the middle. This CDR3 comprises 13 residues. CDR1 is SGHRS, CDR2 YFSETQ, per germline. CDR3 in amino acids: CASSPDPSNEQFF. In DNA, the CDR3 is TGCGCCAGCAGTCCGGACCCTTCCAATGAGCAGTTCTTC.

The V gene is TRBV2, the J gene TRBJ2-1, with a tentative D call TRBD1 (5 bases). Germline V gene sequence: CDR1 SNHLY, CDR2 FYNNEI. V was trimmed by 8 bases and J by 2 bases, leaving 10 bases between them. CDR3 length: 13 residues. In nucleotides, the CDR3 is TGTGCCAGCCGAACAGGAGCCTACAATGAGCAGTTCTTC. This translates into CASRTGAYNEQFF.

This chain joins TRBV27 and TRBJ2-4; D might be TRBD1 (6 bases). The DNA matches TRBJ2-7 better at its end, which makes the J call doubtful. The CDR3 is made up of 18 amino acids. Germline-derived CDR1 and CDR2 are MNHEY and SMNVEV (reference sequence). The CDR3 region has the DNA TGTGCCAGCAGTTCAACCCCCCAACGGGACACATTGCGCTACGAGCAGTACTTC. Translated: CASSSTPQRDTLRYEQYF.

This clonotype was picked up a small number of times. Possible read error: a much larger clone is one base away. V usage is TRBV4-3 and J usage is TRBJ2-7; a weak D match, TRBD2 (5 bases). In germline, CDR1 is LGHNA, CDR2 YSLEER. This CDR3 comprises 13 residues. V was trimmed by 0 bases and J by 12 bases, leaving 15 bases between them. As DNA, the CDR3 is TGCGCCAGCAGCCAAGATTTTAGAACGGGGAGGTACTTC. Translated, it gives CASSQDFRTGRYF.

The chain is built from TRBV20-1 and TRBJ2-3; 7 bases agree with TRBD2. The CDR3 has 16 amino acids. Germline V lookup: CDR1 DFQATT, CDR2 SNEGSKA (reference sequence). V was clipped by 3 bases and J by 4 bases; unmatched bases: 13. The DNA for the CDR3 is TGCAGTGCTAGTTTCCGACTAGCTGGTTCCCCAGATACGCAGTATTTT. Translation: CSASFRLAGSPDTQYF.

The chain recombines TRBV20-1 with TRBJ2-3, with TRBD2 identical over 8 bases. Germline V gives CDR1 DFQATT, CDR2 SNEGSKA (reference sequence). There are 14 residues in the CDR3. Trimming at V came to 3 bases and at J to 2 bases, leaving 4 bases not matched to a gene. This CDR3 reads CSASKRGTTDTQYF. The CDR3 DNA sequence: TGCAGTGCTAGTAAGCGGGGGACCACAGATACGCAGTATTTT.

The V and J genes are TRBV13 and TRBJ1-3; 9 nucleotides agree with TRBD1. Germline lookup yields CDR1 PRHDT and CDR2 FYEKMQ (reference sequence). The CDR3 is made up of 17 amino acids. V trimming: 4 bases; J trimming: 6 bases; junction bases outside the gene matches: 13. Written as DNA, the CDR3 is TGTGCCAGCAGCTCCTCGGCCGGGGACAGGGTAAAAAACACCATATATTTT. Amino acids: CASSSSAGDRVKNTIYF.

This clonotype was seen only once. The V call is TRBV14, the J call TRBJ2-5; D gene uncertain. The CDR3 covers 14 residues. Trimming removed 1 base at V and 10 bases at J, with 16 bases between. The germline gives CDR1 SGHDN, CDR2 FVKESK. The CDR3 nucleotides read TGTGCCAGCAGCCAAGTTATGGGTCGCTTTGACCAGTACTTC. It encodes CASSQVMGRFDQYF.

The table lists this clonotype with a few counts. J is TRBJ2-3 and V is TRBV20-1; 12 nucleotides align to TRBD2. The CDR3 is made up of 14 amino acids. Germline V gene sequence: CDR1 DFQATT, CDR2 SNEGSKA (reference sequence). V trimming: 5 bases; J trimming: 4 bases; junction bases outside the gene matches: 4. The DNA of the CDR3 is TGCAGTGCTCTCGGACTAGCGGGACCAGATACGCAGTATTTT. Encoded protein: CSALGLAGPDTQYF.

The chain uses TRBV24-1 and TRBJ2-3, with D perhaps matching TRBD1 (6 bases). The CDR3 totals 14 residues. Trimming took off 4 bases at V and 2 bases at J, with 9 bases between the two ends. Germline CDR1 reads KGHDR; CDR2 reads SFDVKD. This CDR3 is CATSDQGYTDTQYF. The CDR3 DNA reads TGTGCCACCAGTGACCAGGGGTACACAGATACGCAGTATTTT.

This clonotype occurred a few times. V gene TRBV27 combines with J gene TRBJ2-1, with D perhaps TRBD2 (6 bases). The CDR3 is made up of 13 amino acids. V was pared by 5 bases and J by 9 bases, with 14 bases between. Germline CDR1 MNHEY, CDR2 SMNVEV (reference sequence). The CDR3 is CASSLNPGVEQFF. In nucleotides, the CDR3 is TGTGCCAGCAGTCTTAATCCGGGGGTTGAGCAGTTCTTC.

The chain employs TRBV4-3 and TRBJ1-2; maybe TRBD1 (6 bases). This CDR3 has 16 residues. Germline loops: CDR1 LGHNA, CDR2 YSLEER. V shed 1 base and J shed 1 base, with 13 bases lying between them. The CDR3 bases are TGCGCCAGCAGCCAAGGGGCAGGGGAGTATAACTATGGCTACACCTTC. The encoded protein is CASSQGAGEYNYGYTF.

This CDR3 is CASSYGWGYGYTF. The CDR3 DNA reads as TGTGCCAGCAGTTATGGGTGGGGCTATGGCTACACCTTC. The chain has TRBV6-5 and TRBJ1-2; D remains ambiguous. There are 13 residues in the CDR3. With 3 bases removed from V and 4 bases from J, the gap between germline ends came to 9 bases. Germline V gene data show CDR1 as MNHEY and CDR2 as SVGAGI.

The J gene is TRBJ1-2, the V gene TRBV27; tentatively, D is TRBD1 (5 bases). Looked up from germline, CDR1 is MNHEY and CDR2 is SMNVEV (reference sequence). The V and J ends lost 3 bases and 5 bases respectively, with 10 bases between them. This CDR3 is built from 13 residues. In DNA, the CDR3 is TGTGCCAGCAGTTTTCCGGCAGGGTATGGCTACACCTTC. This encodes CASSFPAGYGYTF.

This clonotype was recorded only once. The rearrangement links TRBV4-1 to TRBJ1-1; D might be TRBD1 (5 bases). The CDR3 sequence is 14 residues long. Germline values: CDR1 MGHRA, CDR2 YSYEKL. V lost 2 bases and J 7 bases, leaving 14 bases between the germline ends. The CDR3 sequence is CASSQSWGVSEAFF. The CDR3, as DNA: TGCGCCAGCAGCCAATCCTGGGGGGTAAGTGAAGCTTTCTTT.

The chain has TRBV6-6 and TRBJ2-7; TRBD2 is a possible D gene (6 bases). This CDR3 has 15 residues. Trimming took 2 bases from V and 4 from J, leaving 15 bases between them. Germline-derived CDR1 and CDR2 are MNHNY and SVGAGI (reference sequence). CDR3 in DNA: TGTGCCAGCAGTTACCCATCGGGCGGGACTTACGAGCAGTACTTC. It translates to CASSYPSGGTYEQYF.

The chain joins TRBV5-5 to TRBJ1-6; D is perhaps TRBD1 (5 bases). The V gene lost 4 bases and the J gene lost 10 bases, with 12 bases spanning the gap. Germline CDR1 SGHKS, CDR2 YYEKEE (reference sequence). The CDR3 length is 13 residues. DNA for the CDR3: TGTGCCAGCAGCCAAAGCCGGGACTCACCCCTCCACTTT. The encoded protein is CASSQSRDSPLHF.

The genes are TRBV28 and TRBJ1-1; no reliable D call. Germline V lookup: CDR1 MDHEN, CDR2 SYDVKM. The CDR3 sequence is 15 residues long. V lost 7 bases, J lost 1 base, and 16 bases lay in between. The CDR3 sequence: CASILAHGSNTEAFF. For the CDR3, the DNA is TGTGCCAGCATCCTCGCCCACGGCTCGAACACTGAAGCTTTCTTT.

This clonotype was counted at least ten times. The rearrangement links TRBV20-1 to TRBJ2-7; 7 bases line up with TRBD1. CDR3 length equals 15 residues. Losses at the gene ends were 0 bases for V and 0 bases for J; bases not matched to a gene: 5. Germline V lookup: CDR1 DFQATT, CDR2 SNEGSKA (reference sequence). CDR3 sequence reads: CSARDGTASSYEQYF. In DNA, the CDR3 is TGCAGTGCTAGAGATGGGACAGCTAGCTCCTACGAGCAGTACTTC.

V and J are TRBV2 and TRBJ2-3, with 12 nucleotides matching TRBD2. The CDR3 sequence is 17 residues long. The V gene's germline CDR1 is SNHLY and CDR2 FYNNEI. V shed 6 bases, J shed 0 bases, and the junction held 7 bases outside the gene matches. This CDR3 is CASSSTSGGPSTDTQYF. CDR3 DNA sequence: TGTGCCAGCAGCAGTACTAGCGGGGGGCCTAGCACAGATACGCAGTATTTT.